This T cell receptor (beta chain) was observed in a study of T cells in pancreatic ductal adenocarcinoma. Findings of the study overall: Tumor samples had fewer productive templates and approximately 8.8-fold fewer unique clonotypes than blood.

Selected pancreatic ductal adenocarcinoma patients had undergone surgery without neoadjuvant therapy. With respect to this clone: What it binds is unknown.

Using immunoSEQ multiplex PCR, the repertoire was profiled, and TCRdb retains in-frame clones only, with some absent. The profile shows 25,000 to 35,000 clones, around 94% of them singletons. The CDR3 is 11 residues long. Germline V gives CDR1 DFQATT, CDR2 SNEGSKA (reference sequence). V gave up 7 bases and J gave up 8 bases, with 12 bases separating them. The clonotype originates from a human donor with pancreatic ductal adenocarcinoma. The gene calls are TRBV20-1 and TRBJ2-1; no reliable D call. The sample comprised PBMCs. Written as DNA, the CDR3 is TGCAGTGTTTTTAGGAGCTATGAGCAGTTCTTC. This gives the protein CSVFRSYEQFF.